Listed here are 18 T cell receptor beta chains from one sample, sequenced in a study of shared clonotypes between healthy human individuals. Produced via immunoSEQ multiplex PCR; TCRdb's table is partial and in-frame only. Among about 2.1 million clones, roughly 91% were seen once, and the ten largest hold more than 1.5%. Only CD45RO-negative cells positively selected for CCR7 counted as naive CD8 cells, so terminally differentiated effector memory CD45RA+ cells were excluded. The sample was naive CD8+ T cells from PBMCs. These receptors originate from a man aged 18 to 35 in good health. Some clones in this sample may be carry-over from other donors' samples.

As DNA, the CDR3 is TGTGCCAGCAGCTCCAGGGGACAGAGCACAGATACGCAGTATTTT. It codes for CASSSRGQSTDTQYF. This chain joins TRBV7-2 and TRBJ2-3, with 7 bases fitting TRBD1. The germline V gene has CDR1 SGHTA and CDR2 FQGNSA. CDR3 size: 15 residues. With 4 bases clipped from V and 0 bases from J, the junction kept 4 bases outside the gene matches.

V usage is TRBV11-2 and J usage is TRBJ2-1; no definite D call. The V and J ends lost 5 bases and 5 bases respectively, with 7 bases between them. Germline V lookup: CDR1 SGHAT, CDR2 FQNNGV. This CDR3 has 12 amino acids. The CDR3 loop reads CASSPMNNEQFF. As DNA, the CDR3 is TGTGCCAGCAGCCCCATGAACAATGAGCAGTTCTTC.

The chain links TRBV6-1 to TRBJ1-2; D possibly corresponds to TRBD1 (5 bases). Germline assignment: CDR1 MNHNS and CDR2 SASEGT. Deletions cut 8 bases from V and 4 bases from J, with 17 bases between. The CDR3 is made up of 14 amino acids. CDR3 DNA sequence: TGTGCCAGCCAGGCCTATAAGGACATCTATGGCTACACCTTC. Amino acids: CASQAYKDIYGYTF.

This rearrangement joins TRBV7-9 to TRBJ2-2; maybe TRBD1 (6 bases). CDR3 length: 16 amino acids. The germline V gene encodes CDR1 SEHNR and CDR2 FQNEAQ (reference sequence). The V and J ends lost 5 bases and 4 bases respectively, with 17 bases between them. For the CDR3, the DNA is TGTGCCAGCAGCCCTCCGACAGGATGGGGCACCGGGGAGCTGTTTTTT. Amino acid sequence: CASSPPTGWGTGELFF. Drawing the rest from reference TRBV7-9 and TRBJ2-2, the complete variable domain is DTGVSQNPRHKITKRGQNVTFRCDPISEHNRLYWYRQTLGQGPEFLTYFQNEAQLEKSRLLSDRFSAERPKGSFSTLEIQRTEQGDSAMYLCASSPPTGWGTGELFFGEGSRLTVL.

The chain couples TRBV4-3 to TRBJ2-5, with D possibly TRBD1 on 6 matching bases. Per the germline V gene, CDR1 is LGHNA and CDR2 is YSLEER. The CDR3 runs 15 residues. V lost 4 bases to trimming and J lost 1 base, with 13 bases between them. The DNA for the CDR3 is TGCGCCAGCAGCCCTCTCCTGGACAGCCAAGAGACCCAGTACTTC. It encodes CASSPLLDSQETQYF.

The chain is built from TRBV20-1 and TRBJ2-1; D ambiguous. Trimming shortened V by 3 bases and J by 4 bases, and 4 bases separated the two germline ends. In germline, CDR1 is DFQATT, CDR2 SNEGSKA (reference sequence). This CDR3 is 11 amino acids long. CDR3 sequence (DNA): TGCAGTGCTAGTTGGTACAATGAGCAGTTCTTC. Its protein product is CSASWYNEQFF.

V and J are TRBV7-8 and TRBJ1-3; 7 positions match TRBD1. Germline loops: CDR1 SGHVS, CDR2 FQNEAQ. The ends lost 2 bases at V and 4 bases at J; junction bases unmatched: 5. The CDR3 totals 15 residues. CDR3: CASSLNTGAGNTIYF. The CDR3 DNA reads TGTGCCAGCAGCTTAAATACAGGGGCGGGAAACACCATATATTTT. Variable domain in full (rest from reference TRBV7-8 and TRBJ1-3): GAGVSQSPRYKVAKRGQDVALRCDPISGHVSLFWYQQALGQGPEFLTYFQNEAQLDKSGLPSDRFFAERPEGSVSTLKIQRTQQEDSAVYLCASSLNTGAGNTIYFGEGSWLTVV.

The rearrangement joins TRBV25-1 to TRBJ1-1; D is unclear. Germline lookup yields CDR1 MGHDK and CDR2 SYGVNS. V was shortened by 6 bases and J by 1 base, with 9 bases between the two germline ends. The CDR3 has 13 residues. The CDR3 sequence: CASSTLGNTEAFF. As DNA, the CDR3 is TGTGCCAGCAGCACCCTCGGGAACACTGAAGCTTTCTTT.

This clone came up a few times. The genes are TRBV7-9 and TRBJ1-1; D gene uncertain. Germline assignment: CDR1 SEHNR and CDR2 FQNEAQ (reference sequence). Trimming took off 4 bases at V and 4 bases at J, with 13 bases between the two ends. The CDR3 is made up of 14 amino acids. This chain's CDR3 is CASSSKAYSTEAFF. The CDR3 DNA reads TGTGCCAGCAGCTCAAAGGCCTACAGCACTGAAGCTTTCTTT.

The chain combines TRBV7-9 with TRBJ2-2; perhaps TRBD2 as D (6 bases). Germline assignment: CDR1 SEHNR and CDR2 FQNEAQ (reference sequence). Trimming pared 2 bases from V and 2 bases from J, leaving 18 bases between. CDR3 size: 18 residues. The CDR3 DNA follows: TGTGCCAGCAGCTTAAAGGCCGGGGAGGAAAGAAACACCGGGGAGCTGTTTTTT. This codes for CASSLKAGEERNTGELFF.

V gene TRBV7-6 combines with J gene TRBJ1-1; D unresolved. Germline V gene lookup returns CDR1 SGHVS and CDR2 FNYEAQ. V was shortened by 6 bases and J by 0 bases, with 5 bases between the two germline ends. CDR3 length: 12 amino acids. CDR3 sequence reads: CASSRMNTEAFF. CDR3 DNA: TGTGCCAGCAGTCGAATGAACACTGAAGCTTTCTTT.

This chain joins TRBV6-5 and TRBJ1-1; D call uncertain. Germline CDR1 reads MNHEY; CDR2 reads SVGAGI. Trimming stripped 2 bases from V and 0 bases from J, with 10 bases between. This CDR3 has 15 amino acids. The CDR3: CASSYDFAVNTEAFF. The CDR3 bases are TGTGCCAGCAGTTACGATTTCGCGGTGAACACTGAAGCTTTCTTT.

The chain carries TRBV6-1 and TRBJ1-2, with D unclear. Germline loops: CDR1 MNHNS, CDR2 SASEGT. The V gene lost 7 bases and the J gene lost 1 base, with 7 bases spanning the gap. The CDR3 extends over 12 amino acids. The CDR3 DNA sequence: TGTGCCAGCAATCCTATTAACTATGGCTACACCTTC. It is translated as CASNPINYGYTF.

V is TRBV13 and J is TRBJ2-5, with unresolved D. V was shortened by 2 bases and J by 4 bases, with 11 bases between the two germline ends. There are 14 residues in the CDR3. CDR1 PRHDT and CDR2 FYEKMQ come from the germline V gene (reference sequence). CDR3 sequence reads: CASSLISAGETQYF. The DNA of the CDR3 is TGTGCCAGCAGCTTAATCTCTGCCGGAGAGACCCAGTACTTC.

DNA for the CDR3: TGTGCCAGCAGCGCCCGGACAGGGCCTTCGGGGGAGCAGTACTTC. Translated, it gives CASSARTGPSGEQYF. The chain joins TRBV9 to TRBJ2-7; the match to TRBD1 covers 8 bases. The germline gives CDR1 SGDLS, CDR2 YYNGEE. The CDR3 extends over 15 amino acids. V trimming: 3 bases; J trimming: 7 bases; junction bases outside the gene matches: 12. Full variable domain (remainder filled in from reference TRBV9 and TRBJ2-7): DSGVTQTPKHLITATGQRVTLRCSPRSGDLSVYWYQQSLDQGLQFLIQYYNGEERAKGNILERFSAQQFPDLHSELNLSSLELGDSALYFCASSARTGPSGEQYFGPGTRLTVT.

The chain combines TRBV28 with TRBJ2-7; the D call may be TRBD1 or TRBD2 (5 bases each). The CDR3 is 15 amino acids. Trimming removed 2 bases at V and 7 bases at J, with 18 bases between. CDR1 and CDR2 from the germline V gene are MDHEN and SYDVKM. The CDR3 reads CASSLGGFLFREQYF. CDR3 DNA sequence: TGTGCCAGCAGTTTAGGGGGTTTCTTATTTCGGGAGCAGTACTTC.

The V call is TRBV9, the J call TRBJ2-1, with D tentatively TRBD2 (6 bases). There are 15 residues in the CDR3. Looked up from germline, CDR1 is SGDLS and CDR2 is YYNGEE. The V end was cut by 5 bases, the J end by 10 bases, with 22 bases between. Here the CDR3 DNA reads TGTGCCAGCAGTGGCACCGGGACTCCCGGACGGGAGCAGTTCTTC. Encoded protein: CASSGTGTPGREQFF.

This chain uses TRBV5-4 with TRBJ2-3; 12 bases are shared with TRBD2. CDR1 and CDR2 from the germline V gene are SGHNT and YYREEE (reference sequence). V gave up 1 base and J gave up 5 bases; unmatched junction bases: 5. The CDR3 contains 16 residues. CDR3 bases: TGTGCCAGCAGCTTGACACTAGCGGGAGGAAGAGATACGCAGTATTTT. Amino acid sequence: CASSLTLAGGRDTQYF.